This section outlines one TCR beta chain sequence together with its context. The data belong to a study of cytomegalovirus exposure and HLA in healthy donors. The primer mix had 60 Vbeta and 13 Jbeta primers. Assay used: immunoSEQ multiplex PCR; TCRdb lists only in-frame clones, some missing. The data contain approximately 120,000 clones, around 84% of them singletons. This CDR3 comprises 13 residues. Germline assignment: CDR1 LNHNV and CDR2 YYDKDF (reference sequence). Trimming removed 2 bases at V and 7 bases at J, with 11 bases between. This TCR derives from a woman aged 40 to 50 in good health and CMV-seronegative. This chain links TRBV15 with TRBJ1-2; weak D call: TRBD1 (6 bases). Material for sequencing was PBMCs. CDR3 DNA: TGTGCCACCAGCAGATCAGGGGTTTTTGGCTACACCTTC. It translates to CATSRSGVFGYTF.